The 16 T cell receptor beta chains below all came from one sample that was sequenced in a study of T-cell reconstitution after alpha-beta-depleted transplantation in children. TCRbeta library construction was performed incorporating unique molecular identifiers. TCRdb re-derived calls from the PCR reads in MiXCR, one entry per CDR3 protein. The sample carries some 600,000 distinct CDR3 sequences, approximately 13% recorded once. Sequenced here: PBMCs, mostly from graft donor cells, sampled 360 days after TCRalphabeta/CD19-depleted stem cell transplant. These receptors originate from a male patient aged 10 to 17 who had a stem cell transplant for acute myeloid leukemia, so the T cells may come from the graft donor.

This clonotype has only a few counts. CDR3 sequence: CSARSYRIAGANVLTF. As DNA, the CDR3 is TGCAGTGCTAGAAGTTATCGGATAGCTGGGGCCAACGTCCTGACTTTC. The chain has TRBV20-1 and TRBJ2-6; no clear D gene. V lost 2 bases, J lost 2 bases, and 13 bases lay in between. The CDR3 contains 16 residues. Germline CDR1 and CDR2: DFQATT and SNEGSKA (reference sequence).

This clonotype was observed a few times. The gene calls are TRBV7-9 and TRBJ2-5, with a weak D call TRBD1 (6 bases). CDR3 length equals 17 residues. Germline CDR1 reads SEHNR; CDR2 reads FQNEAQ (reference sequence). V lost 1 base and J lost 3, with 18 bases in between. This chain's CDR3 is CASSLGLPGHPEETQYF. The CDR3 bases are TGTGCCAGCAGCTTAGGTTTACCGGGACATCCGGAAGAGACCCAGTACTTC.

This chain connects TRBV20-1 to TRBJ2-7; possibly TRBD1 for D (6 bases). The V and J ends lost 3 bases and 3 bases respectively, with 15 bases between them. The CDR3 has 14 residues. CDR1 DFQATT and CDR2 SNEGSKA come from the germline V gene (reference sequence). The CDR3 sequence is CSARETRTVYEQYF. CDR3 DNA sequence: TGCAGTGCTAGGGAGACTCGGACAGTCTACGAGCAGTACTTC.

This clonotype showed up just a few times. This sequence joins TRBV9 and TRBJ2-1, with D tentatively TRBD2 (6 bases). Per germline, CDR1 SGDLS and CDR2 YYNGEE. This CDR3 contains 16 residues. V dropped 2 bases and J dropped 7 bases, with 19 bases sitting between them. CDR3 in amino acids: CASSVQGLYEGNEQFF. In nucleotides, the CDR3 is TGTGCCAGCAGCGTTCAGGGACTCTATGAGGGGAATGAGCAGTTCTTC.

The chain uses TRBV9 and TRBJ2-7; 8 bases are shared with TRBD1. Looked up from germline, CDR1 is SGDLS and CDR2 is YYNGEE. The junction had 14 bases not matched to a gene; V was cut back by 4 bases and J by 5 bases. The CDR3 is made up of 16 amino acids. CDR3: CASSPSPPGGRNEQYF. The CDR3 DNA reads as TGTGCCAGCAGCCCCTCCCCGCCAGGGGGCAGGAACGAGCAGTACTTC.

The chain has TRBV24-1 and TRBJ2-1; 11 nucleotides match TRBD2. The length of the CDR3 is 18 residues. V shed 0 bases and J 4 bases; nucleotides not matched to a gene: 7. The germline V gene has CDR1 KGHDR and CDR2 SFDVKD. The CDR3 DNA is TGTGCCACCAGTGATTTGGCCCTAGCGGGAGGCGATTACAATGAGCAGTTCTTC. It codes for CATSDLALAGGDYNEQFF.

The chain carries TRBV12-3 or TRBV12-4 and TRBJ1-5; D is uncertain. This CDR3 spans 15 amino acids. V was pared by 5 bases and J by 3 bases, with 14 bases between. The CDR3 loop is CASSPRSSLNQPQHF. CDR3 nucleotides: TGTGCCAGCAGTCCGCGGTCATCCCTCAATCAGCCCCAGCATTTT.

V and J are TRBV20-1 and TRBJ2-7; weak D call: TRBD2 (6 bases). Deletions cut 5 bases from V and 3 bases from J, with 17 bases between. CDR1 and CDR2 (germline): DFQATT, SNEGSKA (reference sequence). The CDR3 is made up of 14 amino acids. DNA of the CDR3: TGCAGTGCTGACCGCTCGGGTAGCGGCTACGAGCAGTACTTC. This encodes CSADRSGSGYEQYF.

This clonotype was counted ten times or more. The V gene is TRBV6-2 or TRBV6-3, the J gene TRBJ2-3; D perhaps matches TRBD2 (6 bases). CDR3 length: 14 residues. V was cut by 10 bases and J by 2 bases, with 16 bases left in between. CDR1 and CDR2 from the germline V gene are MNHEY and SVGEGT. CDR3 loop: CATRLAIVTDTQYF. The CDR3 nucleotides are TGTGCCACCCGGCTAGCGATTGTCACAGATACGCAGTATTTT.

The chain uses TRBV4-3 and TRBJ2-5, with 7 positions matching TRBD2. The germline V gene has CDR1 LGHNA and CDR2 YSLEER. After removal of 0 bases from V and 7 bases from J, the junction contained 14 bases not matched to a gene. The CDR3 is made up of 17 amino acids. The CDR3 sequence is CASSQEGLASGPWTQYF. Written as DNA, the CDR3 is TGCGCCAGCAGCCAAGAAGGCTTGGCTAGCGGACCGTGGACCCAGTACTTC.

The J gene is TRBJ2-3, the V gene TRBV18; no reliable D call. Germline V gene lookup returns CDR1 KGHSH and CDR2 LQKENI. V was cut by 2 bases and J by 1 base, with 10 bases left in between. The CDR3 has 15 amino acids. CDR3 amino acids: CASSPVAQRTDTQYF. CDR3 in DNA: TGTGCCAGCTCACCAGTGGCTCAGCGCACAGATACGCAGTATTTT. The whole variable domain, remainder taken from reference TRBV18 and TRBJ2-3, is NAGVMQNPRHLVRRRGQEARLRCSPMKGHSHVYWYRQLPEEGLKFMVYLQKENIIDESGMPKERFSAEFPKEGPSILRIQQVVRGDSAAYFCASSPVAQRTDTQYFGPGTRLTVL.

The chain uses TRBV12-3 or TRBV12-4 and TRBJ2-5, with TRBD2 matching 8 bases. After removal of 6 bases from V and 4 bases from J, the junction contained 7 bases not matched to a gene. CDR3 length: 14 residues. Here the CDR3 DNA reads TGTGCCAGCAGCCACGGGGGGGGTGTAGAGACCCAGTACTTC. This codes for CASSHGGGVETQYF.

This clonotype appeared a few times. The gene calls are TRBV20-1 and TRBJ2-7; 13 bases map to TRBD2. Germline values: CDR1 DFQATT, CDR2 SNEGSKA (reference sequence). V gave up 6 bases and J gave up 4 bases; unmatched junction bases: 3. The CDR3 is 13 amino acids. The CDR3 DNA reads TGCAGTGCCATACTAGCGGGGGGGTACGAGCAGTACTTC. It is translated as CSAILAGGYEQYF.

There are a few counts of this clonotype. The chain joins TRBV21-1 to TRBJ1-1. TRBV21-1 constitutes a pseudogene. The CDR3 is 14 amino acids. CDR3 loop: CASTDMVVHSEAFF. For the CDR3, the DNA is TGTGCCAGCACCGACATGGTCGTTCACTCGGAAGCTTTCTTT.

At least ten counts were recorded for this clonotype. V and J are TRBV28 and TRBJ2-7, with 10 nucleotides matching TRBD1. Germline V gene lookup returns CDR1 MDHEN and CDR2 SYDVKM. This CDR3 region has 17 residues. Trimming at V came to 3 bases and at J to 0 bases, leaving 8 bases not matched to a gene. CDR3 coding DNA: TGTGCCAGCAGTTTCCCGGGACAGGGGCCGGGCTCCTACGAGCAGTACTTC. Translation gives CASSFPGQGPGSYEQYF.

This clonotype was seen ten or more times. The CDR3 spells CASSPPSAGDLDTQYF. The CDR3 DNA reads TGTGCCAGCAGTCCGCCATCGGCGGGAGATCTAGATACGCAGTATTTT. V gene TRBV6-7 combines with J gene TRBJ2-3; 7 nucleotides match TRBD2. TRBV6-7 is designated an ORF whose function remains uncertain. The CDR3 length is 16 residues. The trim removed 5 bases at V and 5 bases at J, leaving 13 bases unmatched.